This T cell receptor beta chain was captured by sequencing in a study of response to subunit inactivated influenza vaccine. The V segment lost 5 bases and the J segment 5 bases; nucleotides outside the gene matches: 16. The CDR3 has 17 amino acids. Germline lookup yields CDR1 MNHEY and CDR2 SMNVEV (reference sequence). TCRdb reanalysed the RT-PCR reads using MiXCR and keeps one entry per CDR3 protein. Of around 530,000 distinct CDR3 sequences listed, approximately 15% are singletons. The clonotype was recovered from a man between 50 and 69 years old who received an inactivated influenza vaccine. The sequencing used CD4+ T cells sorted from PBMCs, collected 23 to 25 months after vaccination. The chain has TRBV27 and TRBJ2-3, with 7 bases that match TRBD1. CDR3 nucleotides: TGTGCCAGCAGTGAATCAAACAGGGGCGGAGGTAGAGATACGCAGTATTTT. Its translation is CASSESNRGGGRDTQYF.